The rows below give T cell receptor beta chains drawn from one sample of a study of blood T cell repertoires in COVID-19. TCRdb's copy holds only in-frame clones and misses some; the assay was immunoSEQ multiplex PCR. The data show 250,000 or so clones, with about 83% seen just once and roughly 5.5% held by the top ten. Source material: peripheral blood. These TCRs come from a human donor in a cohort sampled during active COVID-19. CDR3s leave out the opening cysteine and the closing phenylalanine or tryptophan.

V gene	J gene	CDR3 protein
TRBV10-3	TRBJ2-1	AISGIAGGQGEQF
TRBV11-3	TRBJ2-2	ASSDRGTDGELF
TRBV11-2	TRBJ2-2	ASSLSLSGGTGELF
TRBV30	TRBJ2-1	AWTLPIPGEQF
TRBV20-1	TRBJ2-5	SASMTGETQY
TRBV11-2	TRBJ2-5	ASSLSDMLYAKTQY
TRBV14	TRBJ1-2	ASSLGSGQNNYGYT
TRBV2	TRBJ1-2	ASSELRANYGYT
TRBV6-5	TRBJ1-3	ASSYSWRRSGNTIY
TRBV19	TRBJ2-2	ASTAIPTGSGELF
TRBV21-1	TRBJ2-1	ATPTKTGGGSPSVYNEQF
TRBV5-4	TRBJ2-1	ASSGAGVRYNEQF
TRBV2	TRBJ1-2	ASSEGGSYGYT
TRBV4-2	TRBJ1-5	ASSQDKSTGNQPQH
TRBV5-1	TRBJ1-1	ASSVGTGGDGTEAF
TRBV27	TRBJ1-1	ASSVQGSFYTEAF
TRBV7-2	TRBJ2-5	ASSPDSQETQY
TRBV7-9	TRBJ1-1	ASSLGGLAGVHTEAF
TRBV3-1/TRBV3-2	TRBJ2-5	ASSQADRQETQY
TRBV18	TRBJ1-2	ASSPEGNYGYT
TRBV25-1	TRBJ1-4	ASTPTWGFNEKLF
TRBV24-1	TRBJ2-5	ATSDGQGAVETQY
TRBV2	TRBJ2-1	ASSEAGRLDNEQF
TRBV7-3	TRBJ2-3	ASSSGDFTQY
TRBV7-3	TRBJ2-3	ASSLIGGNTQY
TRBV18	TRBJ1-2	ASSLGAADGYT
TRBV14	TRBJ2-3	ASSPGTASTDTQY
TRBV15	TRBJ2-3	ATSRVRERPDTQY
TRBV3-1/TRBV3-2	TRBJ2-1	ASSPSGGPYNEQF
TRBV5-1	TRBJ2-2	ASSLQTGTSTGELF
TRBV21-1	TRBJ2-5	ASKGLPGDQY
TRBV9	TRBJ1-1	ASSVAQSGTEAF
TRBV19	TRBJ1-4	ASSIKGQGYEKLF
TRBV3-1/TRBV3-2	TRBJ1-4	ASSLDRGVVKLF
TRBV4-2	TRBJ2-7	ASSQDGQVYEQY
TRBV19	TRBJ2-3	ASSMLGGTITDTQY
TRBV7-8	TRBJ2-7	ASSRSRVSYEQY
TRBV11-2	TRBJ2-2	ASSLDLAGTGELF
TRBV5-1	TRBJ2-7	ASRTNRAISYEQY
TRBV29-1	TRBJ1-1	SSAPVRLRGLRMNTEAF
TRBV9	TRBJ2-7	ASSEGGATTYEQY
TRBV28	TRBJ2-5	ASNQLTGGETQY
TRBV7-9	TRBJ1-1	ASSWTGEGTEAF
TRBV6-6	TRBJ2-5	ASSSPGQGGETQY
TRBV29-1	TRBJ2-5	SGGQGRGETQY
TRBV5-1	TRBJ1-5	ASSWETGSNQPQH
TRBV5-1	TRBJ2-3	ASRPPGQGGDTQY
TRBV5-5	TRBJ2-5	ASSLGVQGTQY
TRBV25-1	TRBJ1-3	ASSEPGRGNTIY
TRBV5-1	TRBJ2-2	ASNQGTANTGELF